The clone carrying this T cell receptor (beta chain) appeared a few times. The authors made cDNA by 5'RACE with 10-nucleotide random UMIs. TCRdb called the 5' RACE reads again in MiXCR, with one record for every CDR3 protein. The data show 17,000 or so distinct CDR3 sequences, with 25% to 30% seen just once and 25% to 35% held by the top ten. The data were obtained in a study of neurological immune-mediated disorders. The sequenced material came from PBMCs. The sequence was collected from a man aged 45-65 years with HTLV-1-associated myelopathy (HAM/TSP).

In nucleotides, the CDR3 is TGTGCCAGCTCAAGGGGCCTGGAGGCTTCGGAACTGTTTTTT. As protein: CASSRGLEASELFF. V usage is TRBV18 and J usage is TRBJ1-4, with D possibly being TRBD1 (5 bases). Germline V gene sequence: CDR1 KGHSH, CDR2 LQKENI. With 5 bases removed from V and 12 bases from J, the gap between germline ends came to 19 bases. This CDR3 has 14 amino acids. The variable domain in full, completed from reference TRBV18 and TRBJ1-4, reads NAGVMQNPRHLVRRRGQEARLRCSPMKGHSHVYWYRQLPEEGLKFMVYLQKENIIDESGMPKERFSAEFPKEGPSILRIQQVVRGDSAAYFCASSRGLEASELFFGSGTQLSVL.